The following is a T cell receptor beta chain sequence with its context. The ends were cut back, 7 bases at V and 5 bases at J, with 12 bases in the middle. The CDR3 loop spans 14 amino acids. Germline loops: CDR1 MNHEY, CDR2 SMNVEV (reference sequence). The data are from a study of blood T cell repertoires in COVID-19. Study background: Sources were T cells, B-cell-depleted T cells, or PBMCs; the material itself was cDNA or gDNA.

Original data processing: Reference gene primer amplification gave estimated nucleated cell counts. Here immunoSEQ multiplex PCR was the method, and the copy in TCRdb shows in-frame clones only, minus some. V and J calls plus clone size are reproduced from that table; the DNA served to infer D and trimming. The data show 300,000 to 350,000 clones, with roughly 89% seen just once and around 0.97% held by the top ten. The gene calls are TRBV27 and TRBJ1-6; tentatively, D is TRBD1 (6 bases). The clonotype comes from a woman between 40 and 50 years old with COVID-19, enrolled during active disease. What was sequenced was peripheral blood. The CDR3 DNA reads as TGTGCCAGCACCCCCAGGGGCAATAATTCACCCCTCCACTTT. It codes for CASTPRGNNSPLHF.